This TCR beta chain was identified in a study of persistence of HIV-infected CD4 T cells. The study, taken as a whole, reports: Proviral oligoclonality tracked with TCR oligoclonality within the same sorted cells.

CDR3 length: 13 amino acids. Unmatched junction bases numbered 8, after V lost 5 bases and J lost 7 bases. Germline CDR1 MDHEN, CDR2 SYDVKM. Of note for this clone: Its antigen is as yet unknown.

Nonspecific anti-CD3/anti-CD28 bead stimulation represents the broad CD4+ T cell repertoire. Sorting of responding CD4+ T cells relied on upregulated CD40 ligand together with CD69. Sequencing used immunoSEQ version 4 in survey mode. Libraries were prepared by immunoSEQ multiplex PCR; TCRdb keeps only in-frame clonotypes and omits some of them. Of some 40,000 clones listed, 90% to 95% are singletons. The sequence came from an adult man with HIV who was CMV-seropositive. Specimen: CD4+ T cells sorted from PBMCs after approximately 20-hour stimulation, collected from a patient who received antiretroviral therapy. The J gene is TRBJ2-7, the V gene TRBV28, with 7 bases aligning to TRBD2. CDR3: CASSGGLVGEQYF. CDR3 sequence (DNA): TGTGCCAGCAGTGGCGGACTAGTGGGGGAGCAGTACTTC. The whole variable domain, filled in from reference TRBV28 and TRBJ2-7, reads DVKVTQSSRYLVKRTGEKVFLECVQDMDHENMFWYRQDPGLGLRLIYFSYDVKMKEKGDIPEGYSVSREKKERFSLILESASTNQTSMYLCASSGGLVGEQYFGPGTRLTVT.